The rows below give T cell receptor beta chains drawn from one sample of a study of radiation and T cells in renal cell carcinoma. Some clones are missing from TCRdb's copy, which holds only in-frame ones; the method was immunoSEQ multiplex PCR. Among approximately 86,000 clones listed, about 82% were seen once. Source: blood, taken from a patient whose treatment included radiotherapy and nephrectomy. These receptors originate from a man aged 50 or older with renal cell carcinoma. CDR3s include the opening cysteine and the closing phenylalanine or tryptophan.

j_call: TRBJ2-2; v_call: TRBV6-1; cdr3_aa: CASSALGREGSGELFF
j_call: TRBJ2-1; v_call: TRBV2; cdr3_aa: CASRRGNEQFF
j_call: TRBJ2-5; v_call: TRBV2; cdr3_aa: CASRDRGGTQYF
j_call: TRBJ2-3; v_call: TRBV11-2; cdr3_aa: CASSPIGPGTQYF
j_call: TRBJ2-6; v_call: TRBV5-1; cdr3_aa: CASSPGESTGANVLTF
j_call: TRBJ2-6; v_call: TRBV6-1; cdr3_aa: CASSGWTPGANVLTF
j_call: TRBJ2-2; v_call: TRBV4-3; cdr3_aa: CASSHDRGDTGELFF
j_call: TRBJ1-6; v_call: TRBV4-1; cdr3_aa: CASSPIRPLGFTSPYNSPLHF
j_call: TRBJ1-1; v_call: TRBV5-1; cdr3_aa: CASSLGDTEAFF
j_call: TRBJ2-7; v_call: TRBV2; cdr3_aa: CASSQSQGAEQYF
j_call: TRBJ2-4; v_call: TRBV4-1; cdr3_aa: CASSQGTQAEAKNIQYF
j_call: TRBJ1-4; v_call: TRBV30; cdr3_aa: CAWSVGQGGEKLFF
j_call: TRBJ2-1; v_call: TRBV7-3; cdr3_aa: CASSSSGTTDNEQFF
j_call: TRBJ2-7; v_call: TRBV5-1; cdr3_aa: CASSLDHQGTEQYF
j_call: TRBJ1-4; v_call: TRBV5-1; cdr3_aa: CASSLASNNEKLFF
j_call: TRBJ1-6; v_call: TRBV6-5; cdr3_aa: CASSPQGFAKSPLHF
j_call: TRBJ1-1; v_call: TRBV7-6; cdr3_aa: CASSPGAKVNTEAFF
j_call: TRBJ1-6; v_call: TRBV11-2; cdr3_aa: CASSLVSGSSSPLHF
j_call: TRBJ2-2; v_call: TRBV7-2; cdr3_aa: CASSQNYAGELFF
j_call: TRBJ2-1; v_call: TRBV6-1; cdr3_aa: CASSEVWDSSYNEQFF
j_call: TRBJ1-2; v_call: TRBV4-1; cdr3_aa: CASSHTIAGHLNYGYTF
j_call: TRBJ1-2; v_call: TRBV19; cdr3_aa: CASSIARGYGYTF
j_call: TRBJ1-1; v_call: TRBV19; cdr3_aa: CASSKEQGANTEAFF
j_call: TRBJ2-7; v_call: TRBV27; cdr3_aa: CASRTGAYEQYF